This T cell receptor beta chain is from a study of T-cell reconstitution after alpha-beta-depleted transplantation in children (TCRdb year 2016). In terms of the full investigation: T-cell immune reconstitution after TCRalphabeta/CD19-depleted allogeneic hematopoietic cell transplantation in children was quantitatively tracked in the study by means of TCR repertoire profiling.

The method behind the library was PCR. Instrument used: Illumina HiSeq 2500. TCR libraries were prepared with molecular barcoding, using unique molecular identifiers to normalize TCRbeta repertoire quantification. TCRdb reprocessed the public reads (quality trimming at Q25 with fastp, clone calling with MiXCR) and kept in-frame beta chains. Every distinct CDR3 protein forms one entry, paired with its most common genes and DNA. Within this sample are around 360,000 distinct CDR3 sequences, with over 9% of them counted one time only. The top ten clonotypes cover 2.4% of the sample. Ten or more counts support this clonotype. It lacks a known antigen. No base quality information exists; no much larger clone differs at one position. The germline V gene (reference sequence) specifies LNHNV as CDR1 and YYDKDF as CDR2. Trimming at the junction amounts to 1 base on V and 7 bases on J, and the germline ends lie 14 bases apart. Taken from cysteine to phenylalanine, the CDR3 has 15 residues. Only CDR3 DNA remains: 45 bases, in frame from the first base.

The input for sequencing was PBMCs from the stem cell graft donor, taken from the stem cell graft. The TCR originated in a human donor who donated a stem cell graft to a child with acute lymphoblastic leukemia. Recombination joined TRBV15 with TRBJ2-1; 5 matching bases give a weak D call of TRBD2. The CDR3: CATSRVRELGNEQFF. The DNA reads as follows: TGTGCCACCAGCAGAGTTAGGGAGCTAGGGAATGAGCAGTTCTTC.